This T cell receptor (beta chain) emerged from a study of OX40 agonist ivuxolimab in advanced cancers. Study-level background: The costimulatory receptor OX40 (CD134) was targeted by ivuxolimab, a fully human IgG2 agonistic monoclonal antibody. The dose-escalation cohort was about 83% male with a mean age of approximately 60 years, ranging from roughly 20 to 80. Partial responses occurred in three dose-escalation patients: two with cutaneous melanoma and one with hepatocellular carcinoma. Intravenous ivuxolimab was administered to patients every 2 weeks at six dose levels: 0.01, 0.1, 0.3, 1.5, 3 and 10 mg/kg. Peripheral TCRbeta sequencing was intended to test whether TCR sequence diversity was altered and clonal T-cell expansion was caused by ivuxolimab. Patients were allowed to have had prior anti-PD-1, anti-PD-L1 or anti-CTLA-4 therapy, and approximately 40% of the dose-escalation patients had previously received checkpoint inhibitors. The paper reports the monotherapy dose-escalation portion (N ≈ 50 patients) of the phase I ivuxolimab trial. Of the 50 or so patients in dose escalation, some 20 had hepatocellular carcinoma, roughly 15 had melanoma, 9 had renal cell carcinoma and 9 had head and neck cancer. Summary of the overall study and its limitations: Antigen specificity was not determined for the clonally expanded peripheral T cells. Clonal expansion of both CD4+ and CD8+ blood T cells was observed from baseline to week 6 at doses 0.1 to 3.0 mg/kg. In the 0.1-3.0 mg/kg groups, partial responders were among the patients with the lowest normalized peripheral clonal expansion, particularly in CD8+ T cells. Low levels of normalized T-cell clonal expansion were also seen in some patients who did not respond. On average, CD8+ T cells showed more expanded clones than CD4+ T cells after ivuxolimab.

For sequencing of the TCRbeta CDR3 region, genomic DNA was extracted from the sorted cells. The immunoSEQ Assay was used to sequence the TCRbeta CDR3 regions. TCRdb's version of the immuneACCESS table is confined to in-frame rearrangements and falls short of the full clone set. An unresolved V gene accounts for under half of the shortfall where checked; the remainder is of unknown origin. The sample table shows tens of thousands of clones, and around nine tenths are seen once. Of the sample, 7.8% is held by the ten largest clones. The trial excluded patients who had a history of autoimmune disease or were on systemic immunosuppression. Peripheral blood for TCR sequencing was collected from all dose cohorts at baseline, on cycle 4 day 1, and on cycle 7 day 1. The samples were taken from a phase I, first-in-human, multicenter, open-label dose-escalation trial of ivuxolimab. The trial enrolled adults with locally advanced or metastatic head and neck squamous cell, hepatocellular, melanoma or renal cell carcinoma. Before TCR sequencing, CD4+ and CD8+ T cells were separately sorted from peripheral blood.

With respect to this clone: Its antigen is unknown. No base quality values were provided; no much bigger clone lies one nucleotide off.

V and J lose 5 bases and 1 base, and a span of 17 bases separates them. The CDR3 goes from the cysteine to the phenylalanine over 16 residues. CDR3 DNA only is kept here, 48 bases in frame from base 1. The germline V gene gives CDR1 as SGHAT and CDR2 as FQNNGV. The rearrangement joined TRBV11-2 to TRBJ1-1; the D segment could be TRBD1, given 6 matching bases. Sequencing used CD4+ or CD8+ T cells sorted from blood, obtained in a trial of the OX40 agonist ivuxolimab. This receptor was obtained from an adult with an advanced solid tumor such as melanoma, head and neck, liver or kidney cancer. The nucleotides read TGTGCCAGCAGCCCTTACAGGGTAAATACGAACACTGAAGCTTTCTTT. The encoded protein is CASSPYRVNTNTEAFF.